This T cell receptor beta chain was identified in a study of glioma-infiltrating T cells. Points from the study as a whole: CDR3 overlap between tissue and blood was very small.

This clonotype was observed a handful of times. Its specificity is not known. TCR alpha and beta CDR3 regions were amplified from RNA using iRepertoire nested multiplex PCR. Input was roughly 95-450 ng of tissue mRNA or PBMC total RNA. TCRdb reprocessed the multiplex PCR reads via MiXCR and lists one record per CDR3 protein. The data show 160,000 or so distinct CDR3 sequences, roughly 45% seen once. CDR1 and CDR2 (germline): SGDLS, YYNGEE. CDR3 length equals 16 residues. V lost 1 base and J 1 base, leaving 14 bases between the germline ends. The sample comprised glioma tissue, nonneoplastic brain tissue, or PBMCs (not recorded which). The chain carries TRBV9 and TRBJ1-2; no firm D call. This clonotype originated in a human donor with low-grade glioma or glioblastoma, undergoing nonglioma brain surgery, or in good health (not recorded which). CDR3 nucleotide sequence: TGTGCCAGCAGCGTATTTTCCGCTCCCCTTAACTATGGCTACACCTTC. Its translation is CASSVFSAPLNYGYTF.